This T cell receptor beta chain originates from a study of blood T cell repertoires in COVID-19. Whole-study context: Italy, Spain and the United States were the sources of the convalescent and acute COVID-19 samples. The analysed material was cDNA or gDNA that came from T cells, B-cell-depleted T cells, or PBMCs.

In the original analysis: Estimation of nucleated cell counts relied on the amplification of reference gene primers. Data came from immunoSEQ multiplex PCR; TCRdb stores just in-frame clones and leaves some out. That table supplies the V and J calls and clone size; D and trimming were determined from the DNA. This table holds roughly 70,000 clones, about 90% found once. The sequenced sample consisted of peripheral blood. The source is a human donor with active COVID-19. The donor label of this sample is uncertain.

The DNA of the CDR3 is TGTGCCAGCAGCCACCTCCTTGCGGGAGGTTTCAATGAGCAGTTCTTC. This sequence encodes CASSHLLAGGFNEQFF. The rearrangement links TRBV28 to TRBJ2-1; TRBD2 matches at 8 bases. Germline loops: CDR1 MDHEN, CDR2 SYDVKM. The CDR3 is 16 amino acids. With V trimmed by 6 bases and J by 6 bases, 13 bases remained unmatched.